The 15 T cell receptor beta chains below were found in one sample sequenced in a study of CXCR3-negative and CXCR3-positive naive CD8 T cells. Libraries were UMI-labeled 5' RACE TRB cDNA. TCRdb re-called the 5' RACE reads; one entry per CDR3 protein, DNA not given. Its listing shows under 85,000 distinct CDR3 sequences. The specimen was naive CXCR3- CD8+ T cells from blood. Subset meaning: CD45RO-CCR7+CD27+CD95- naive CD8+ T cells lacking CXCR3 (TNR3-). The receptor source for this set is a human donor in good health. Some clones in this sample may be carry-over from other donors' samples.

The rearrangement uses TRBV14 and TRBJ2-3. CDR1 SGHDN and CDR2 FVKESK come from the germline V gene. The CDR3 is made up of 13 amino acids. CDR3: CASSQARWGTQYF.

The V gene is TRBV14, the J gene TRBJ1-4; the D gene TCRdb calls, TRBD1, cannot be checked with no DNA. CDR3 length: 15 amino acids. From germline, CDR1 is SGHDN and CDR2 FVKESK. CDR3 residues: CASSQEGGHNEKLFF.

This clonotype is medium-sized by frequency. The chain uses TRBV6-6 and TRBJ2-7; the TCRdb D gene call, TRBD1, has no DNA to confirm it. This CDR3 contains 15 residues. Germline CDR1 and CDR2: MNHNY and SVGAGI (reference sequence). CDR3: CASSSLDRGSNEQYF.

The rearrangement links TRBV29-1 to TRBJ1-2; TCRdb selects TRBD1, and the lack of DNA leaves this call unchecked. Germline CDR1 is SQVTM and CDR2 is ANQGSEA. This CDR3 is built from 12 residues. Here the CDR3 reads CSAEGQGEGYTF.

This rearrangement joins TRBV28 to TRBJ2-1; there is no DNA to check the TCRdb D call of TRBD2. CDR3 size: 13 residues. The germline gives CDR1 MDHEN, CDR2 SYDVKM. The CDR3 here is CASGDLSYNEQFF.

The rearrangement links TRBV7-9 to TRBJ1-2; TCRdb's D call of TRBD1 is untestable without DNA. This CDR3 has 12 amino acids. CDR1 SEHNR and CDR2 FQNEAQ come from the germline V gene (reference sequence). The CDR3: CASSLSGVGYTF.

The V and J genes are TRBV4-1 and TRBJ2-6; TCRdb's D call of TRBD1 is untestable without DNA. The CDR3 spans 20 residues. Per germline, CDR1 MGHRA and CDR2 YSYEKL. This chain's CDR3 is CASSHRGWRQLDSGANVLTF.

J is TRBJ2-1 and V is TRBV10-2; TCRdb indicates TRBD1, and absent DNA this call remains unverified. The germline V gene has CDR1 WSHSY and CDR2 SAAADI. There are 15 residues in the CDR3. This CDR3 is CASSSGTAKYNEQFF.

This chain uses TRBV29-1 with TRBJ1-2; TCRdb designates TRBD1, a call that cannot be tested without DNA. The CDR3 extends over 14 amino acids. Germline CDR1 reads SQVTM; CDR2 reads ANQGSEA. This CDR3 reads CSVLWDRGPYGYTF. Looking up the rest from reference TRBV29-1 and TRBJ1-2 gives the full variable domain: SAVISQKPSRDICQRGTSLTIQCQVDSQVTMMFWYRQQPGQSLTLIATANQGSEATYESGFVIDKFPISRPNLTFSTLTVSNMSPEDSSIYLCSVLWDRGPYGYTFGSGTRLTVV.

The V and J genes are TRBV5-5 and TRBJ1-2; the TCRdb D gene call, TRBD1, has no DNA to confirm it. In germline, CDR1 is SGHKS, CDR2 YYEKEE (reference sequence). This CDR3 is 15 amino acids long. This chain's CDR3 is CASSLGTGTGGDYTF.

The rearrangement joins TRBV7-3 to TRBJ2-1; with no DNA, the TCRdb D assignment of TRBD1 cannot be verified. Germline loops: CDR1 SGHTA, CDR2 FQGTGA. CDR3 length: 17 amino acids. This CDR3 reads CASSLTSGQASYNEQFF.

The genes are TRBV6-5 and TRBJ2-2. The germline gives CDR1 MNHEY, CDR2 SVGAGI. The CDR3 has 13 residues. CDR3: CASSYAGTGELFF.

J is TRBJ1-2 and V is TRBV5-1; TCRdb picks TRBD1, but there is no DNA to check that call. This CDR3 comprises 15 residues. Germline V CDR1 and CDR2: SGHRS, YFSETQ. The CDR3: CASAPTGGNPLGYTF.

The rearrangement links TRBV5-5 to TRBJ1-1; TCRdb's D call of TRBD1 is untestable without DNA. The CDR3 has 14 amino acids. Germline assignment: CDR1 SGHKS and CDR2 YYEKEE (reference sequence). The CDR3 sequence: CASSYGQPNTEAFF.

The rearrangement links TRBV4-2 to TRBJ2-1; TCRdb designates TRBD2, a call that cannot be tested without DNA. The V gene's germline CDR1 is LGHNA and CDR2 YNFKEQ. The CDR3 spans 19 residues. The chain's CDR3 is CASSQGVPGASGPDNEQFF.